This T cell receptor beta chain was observed in a study of response to subunit inactivated influenza vaccine. TCRdb used MiXCR to reprocess the RT-PCR reads, holding one entry per CDR3 protein. The table includes approximately 570,000 distinct CDR3 sequences, 7.5% to 8.5% detected once. There are 15 residues in the CDR3. Germline V gives CDR1 SGHTS, CDR2 YDEGEE. Trimming removed 0 bases at V and 8 bases at J, with 14 bases between. As for this clonotype: Its target is unknown.

The study's findings and limits: The authors put forward the suggestion that each seasonal influenza vaccination may bring in only a limited number of new T cells.

Sequenced here: PBMCs from blood, sampled 23 to 25 months after vaccination. This clonotype was sampled from a man aged 50-75 years who received an inactivated influenza vaccine. This sequence joins TRBV5-8 and TRBJ1-4; D is uncertain. This chain's CDR3 is CASSLVLLGTEKLFF. The CDR3 bases are TGTGCCAGCAGCTTGGTACTCCTGGGAACAGAAAAACTGTTTTTT.